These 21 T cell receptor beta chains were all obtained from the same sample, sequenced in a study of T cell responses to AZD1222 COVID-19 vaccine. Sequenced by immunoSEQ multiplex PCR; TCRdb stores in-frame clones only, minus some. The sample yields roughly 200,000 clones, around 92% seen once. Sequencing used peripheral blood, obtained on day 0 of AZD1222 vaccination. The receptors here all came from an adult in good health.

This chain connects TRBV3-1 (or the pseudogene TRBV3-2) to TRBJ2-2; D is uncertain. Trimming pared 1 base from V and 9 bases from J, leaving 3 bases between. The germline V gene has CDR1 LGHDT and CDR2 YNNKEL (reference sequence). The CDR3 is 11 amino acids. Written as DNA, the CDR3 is TGTGCCAGCAGCCAAGTCAGGGAGCTGTTTTTT. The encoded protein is CASSQVRELFF.

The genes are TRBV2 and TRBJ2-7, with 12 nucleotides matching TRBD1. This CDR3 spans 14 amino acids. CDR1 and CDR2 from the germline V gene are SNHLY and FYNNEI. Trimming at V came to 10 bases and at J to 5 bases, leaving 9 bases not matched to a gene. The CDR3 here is CAMRPGQGANEQYF. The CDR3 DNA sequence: TGTGCCATGAGGCCGGGACAGGGGGCCAACGAGCAGTACTTC.

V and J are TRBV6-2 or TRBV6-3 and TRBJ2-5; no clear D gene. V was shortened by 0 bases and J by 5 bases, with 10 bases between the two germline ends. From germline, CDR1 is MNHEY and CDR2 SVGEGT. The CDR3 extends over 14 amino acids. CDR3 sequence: CASSYSRLRETQYF. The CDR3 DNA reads TGTGCCAGCAGTTACTCACGGTTAAGGGAGACCCAGTACTTC.

Here the CDR3 reads CASSPPNQPQHF. The CDR3 DNA sequence: TGTGCCAGCTCACCACCCAATCAGCCCCAGCATTTT. V gene TRBV18 combines with J gene TRBJ1-5; D is ambiguous. CDR3 length: 12 residues. Germline V gene data show CDR1 as KGHSH and CDR2 as LQKENI. V was cut by 0 bases and J by 3 bases, with 0 bases left in between.

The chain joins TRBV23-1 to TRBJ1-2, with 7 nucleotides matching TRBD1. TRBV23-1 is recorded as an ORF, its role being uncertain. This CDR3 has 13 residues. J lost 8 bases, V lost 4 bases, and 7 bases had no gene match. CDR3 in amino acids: CASSLPTGRGYTF. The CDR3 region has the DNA TGCGCCAGCAGTCTGCCGACAGGGCGAGGCTACACCTTC.

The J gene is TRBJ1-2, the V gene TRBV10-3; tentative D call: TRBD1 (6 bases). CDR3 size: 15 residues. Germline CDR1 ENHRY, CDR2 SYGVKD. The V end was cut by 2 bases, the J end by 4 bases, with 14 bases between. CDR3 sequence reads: CAISEAQGPSYGYTF. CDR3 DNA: TGTGCCATCAGTGAGGCCCAGGGGCCTAGCTATGGCTACACCTTC.

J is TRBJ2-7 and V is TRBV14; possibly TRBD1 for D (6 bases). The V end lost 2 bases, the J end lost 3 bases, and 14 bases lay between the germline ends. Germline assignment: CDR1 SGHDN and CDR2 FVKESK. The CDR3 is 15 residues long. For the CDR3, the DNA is TGTGCCAGCAGCCAAACGCAGGGGTATAGCTACGAGCAGTACTTC. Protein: CASSQTQGYSYEQYF.

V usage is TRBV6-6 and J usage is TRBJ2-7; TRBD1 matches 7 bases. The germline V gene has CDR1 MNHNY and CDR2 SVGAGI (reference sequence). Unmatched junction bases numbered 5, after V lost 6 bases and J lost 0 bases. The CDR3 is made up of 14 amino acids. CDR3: CASRGTAASYEQYF. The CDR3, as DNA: TGTGCCAGCAGAGGGACAGCAGCCTCCTACGAGCAGTACTTC.

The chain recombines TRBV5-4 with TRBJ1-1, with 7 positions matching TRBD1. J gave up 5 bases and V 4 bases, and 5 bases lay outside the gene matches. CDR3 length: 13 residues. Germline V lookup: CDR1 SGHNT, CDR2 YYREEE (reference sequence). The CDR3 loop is CASSVGRGTEAFF. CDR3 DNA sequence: TGTGCCAGCAGCGTAGGCAGGGGGACTGAAGCTTTCTTT.

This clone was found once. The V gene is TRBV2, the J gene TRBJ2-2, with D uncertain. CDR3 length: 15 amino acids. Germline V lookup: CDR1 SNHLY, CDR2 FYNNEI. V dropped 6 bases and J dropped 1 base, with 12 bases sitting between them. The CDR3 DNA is TGTGCCAGCAGGGCCCCGGGCAGGAACACCGGGGAGCTGTTTTTT. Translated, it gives CASRAPGRNTGELFF.

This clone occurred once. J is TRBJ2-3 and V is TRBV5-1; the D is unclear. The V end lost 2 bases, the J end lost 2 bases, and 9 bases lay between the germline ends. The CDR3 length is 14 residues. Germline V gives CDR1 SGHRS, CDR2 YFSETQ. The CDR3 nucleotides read TGCGCCAGCAGCTTCGGCAGAGACACAGATACGCAGTATTTT. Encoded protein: CASSFGRDTDTQYF.

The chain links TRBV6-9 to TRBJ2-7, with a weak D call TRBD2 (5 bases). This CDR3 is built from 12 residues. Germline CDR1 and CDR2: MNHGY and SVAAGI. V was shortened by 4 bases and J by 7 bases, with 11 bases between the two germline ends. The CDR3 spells CASSCMTGEQYF. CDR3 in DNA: TGTGCCAGCAGTTGTATGACGGGGGAGCAGTACTTC.

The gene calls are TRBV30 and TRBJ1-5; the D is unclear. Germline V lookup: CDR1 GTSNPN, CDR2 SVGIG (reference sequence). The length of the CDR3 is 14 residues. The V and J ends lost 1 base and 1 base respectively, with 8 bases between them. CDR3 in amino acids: CAWSETRSNQPQHF. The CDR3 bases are TGTGCCTGGAGTGAGACAAGAAGCAATCAGCCCCAGCATTTT.

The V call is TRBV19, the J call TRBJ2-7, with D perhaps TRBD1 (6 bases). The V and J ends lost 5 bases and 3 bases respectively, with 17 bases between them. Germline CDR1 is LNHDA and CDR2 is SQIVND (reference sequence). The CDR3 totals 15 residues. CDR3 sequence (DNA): TGTGCCAGTAGTCCCGCTTGGGGACAAGGCTACGAGCAGTACTTC. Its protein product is CASSPAWGQGYEQYF.

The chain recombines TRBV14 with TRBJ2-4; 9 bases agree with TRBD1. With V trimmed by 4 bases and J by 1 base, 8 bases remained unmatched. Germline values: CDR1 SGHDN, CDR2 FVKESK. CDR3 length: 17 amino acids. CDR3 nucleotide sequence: TGTGCCAGCAGCCCACCCGGGACAGGGAGTGCCAAAAACATTCAGTACTTC. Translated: CASSPPGTGSAKNIQYF. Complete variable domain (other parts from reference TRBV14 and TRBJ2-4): EAGVTQFPSHSVIEKGQTVTLRCDPISGHDNLYWYRRVMGKEIKFLLHFVKESKQDESGMPNNRFLAERTGGTYSTLKVQPAELEDSGVYFCASSPPGTGSAKNIQYFGAGTRLSVL.

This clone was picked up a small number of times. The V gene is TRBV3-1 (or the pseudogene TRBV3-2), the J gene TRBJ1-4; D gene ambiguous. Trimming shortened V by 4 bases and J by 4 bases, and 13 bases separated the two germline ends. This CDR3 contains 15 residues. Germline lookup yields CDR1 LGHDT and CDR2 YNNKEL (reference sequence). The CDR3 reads CASSRRADFNEKLFF. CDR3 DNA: TGTGCCAGCAGCCGACGTGCGGACTTTAATGAAAAACTGTTTTTT.

In DNA form, the CDR3 reads TGTGCCTGGAGAACCGAGGGGCCTGGAAACACCATATATTTT. It is translated as CAWRTEGPGNTIYF. The V and J genes are TRBV30 and TRBJ1-3; TRBD1 might be the D (5 bases). The CDR3 is 14 residues long. Trimming cost V 3 bases and J 2 bases, with 11 bases left between them. In germline, CDR1 is GTSNPN, CDR2 SVGIG (reference sequence).

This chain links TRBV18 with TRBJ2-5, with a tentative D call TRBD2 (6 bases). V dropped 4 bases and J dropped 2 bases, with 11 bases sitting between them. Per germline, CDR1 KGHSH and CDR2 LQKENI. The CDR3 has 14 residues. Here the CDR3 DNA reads TGTGCCAGCTCACGGGACTCCCTGCAAGAGACCCAGTACTTC. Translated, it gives CASSRDSLQETQYF.

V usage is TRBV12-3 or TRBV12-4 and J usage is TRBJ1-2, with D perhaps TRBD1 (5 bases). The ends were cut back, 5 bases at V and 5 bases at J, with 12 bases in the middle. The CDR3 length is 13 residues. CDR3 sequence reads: CASSLSGTYGYTF. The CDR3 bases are TGTGCCAGCAGTCTCTCCGGGACGTATGGCTACACCTTC.

Written as DNA, the CDR3 is TGTGCCAGCTCACCGGACAGGGTTGGGGGGAATGAGCAGTTCTTC. Protein: CASSPDRVGGNEQFF. The J gene is TRBJ2-1, the V gene TRBV18; 8 bases are a match to TRBD1. CDR1 and CDR2 from the germline V gene are KGHSH and LQKENI. With 3 bases clipped from V and 7 bases from J, the junction kept 8 bases outside the gene matches. This CDR3 contains 15 residues.

The CDR3 is CASSVGGSPLHF. CDR3 coding DNA: TGTGCCAGCAGCGTAGGGGGGTCACCCCTCCACTTT. The rearrangement uses TRBV9 and TRBJ1-6, with a weak D call TRBD1 (5 bases). Trimming took 0 bases from V and 10 from J, leaving 5 bases between them. CDR1 and CDR2 (germline): SGDLS, YYNGEE. CDR3 length equals 12 residues.